The rows below give T cell receptor beta chains drawn from one sample of a study of T-cell memory formation after mild COVID-19. Each CDR3 protein gets one entry after TCRdb re-called the 5' RACE reads with MiXCR. The profile shows around 110,000 distinct CDR3 sequences, 15% to 20% of them singletons. The sample comprised PBMCs or a T cell subset sorted from them (not recorded which). The source is an adult woman who had mild COVID-19 (a few samples of this study predate the infection). Cell type and time point are not known. Both conserved end residues are part of each CDR3. A D gene is named only where the DNA matches it firmly. Size is stated for part of the rows, as once, few or many counts, or as a class when the clone is expanded.

V: TRBV4-3; D: .; J: TRBJ2-2; size: .; CDR3: CASSQDSLDLTGELFF; DNA: TGCGCCAGCAGCCAAGACTCCTTAGATCTCACCGGGGAGCTGTTTTTT
V: TRBV20-1; D: TRBD2; J: TRBJ2-7; size: .; CDR3: CSARDRWSGDSSYEQYF; DNA: TGCAGTGCTAGAGATCGGTGGAGCGGGGACTCCTCCTACGAGCAGTACTTC
V: TRBV5-1; D: TRBD1; J: TRBJ2-7; size: .; CDR3: CASSLDPVGQDTKGQYF; DNA: TGCGCCAGCAGCTTGGACCCAGTAGGACAGGACACAAAGGGGCAGTACTTC
V: TRBV11-2; D: TRBD2; J: TRBJ2-3; size: many; CDR3: CASSSHYGLAGLTDTQYF; DNA: TGTGCCAGCAGCTCCCACTACGGACTAGCGGGACTCACAGATACGCAGTATTTT
V: TRBV20-1; D: .; J: TRBJ2-7; size: few; CDR3: CSATRYEQYF; DNA: TGCAGTGCCACCCGCTACGAGCAGTACTTC
V: TRBV12-3/TRBV12-4; D: .; J: TRBJ1-2; size: .; CDR3: CASSLGEGTGYTF; DNA: TGTGCCAGCAGCCTTGGGGAGGGAACAGGCTACACCTTC
V: TRBV14; D: .; J: TRBJ1-1; size: .; CDR3: CASSLLVGPPEAFF; DNA: TGTGCCAGCAGCCTCCTGGTAGGGCCCCCTGAAGCTTTCTTT
V: TRBV27; D: .; J: TRBJ2-7; size: few; CDR3: CASSAGTFWGEQYF; DNA: TGTGCCAGCAGCGCCGGGACCTTCTGGGGCGAGCAGTACTTC
V: TRBV9; D: TRBD2; J: TRBJ2-3; size: few; CDR3: CASSALGSFGGGSTDTQYF; DNA: TGTGCCAGCAGCGCCCTCGGATCCTTTGGCGGGGGGAGCACAGATACGCAGTATTTT
V: TRBV7-9; D: TRBD2; J: TRBJ2-4; size: few; CDR3: CASSLDLAEYKNIQYF; DNA: TGTGCCAGCAGCTTAGATCTAGCGGAGTACAAAAACATTCAGTACTTC
V: TRBV20-1; D: TRBD2; J: TRBJ2-1; size: .; CDR3: CSANSGGFYNEQFF; DNA: TGCAGTGCCAATAGCGGGGGCTTCTACAATGAGCAGTTCTTC
V: TRBV7-6; D: .; J: TRBJ2-5; size: few; CDR3: CASSLGWETQYF; DNA: TGTGCCAGCAGCTTAGGGTGGGAGACCCAGTACTTC
V: TRBV7-9; D: .; J: TRBJ2-7; size: .; CDR3: CASRSPHGDEQYF; DNA: TGTGCCAGCAGATCCCCCCATGGGGACGAGCAGTACTTC
V: TRBV10-3; D: .; J: TRBJ2-7; size: .; CDR3: CATAGTGDYEQYF; DNA: TGTGCCACCGCCGGGACTGGGGACTACGAGCAGTACTTC
V: TRBV3-1; D: TRBD1; J: TRBJ2-1; size: .; CDR3: CASSQDRGLYNEQFF; DNA: TGTGCCAGCAGCCAAGACAGGGGGCTATACAATGAGCAGTTCTTC
V: TRBV11-2; D: .; J: TRBJ1-1; size: few; CDR3: CAWRTGNTEAFF; DNA: TGTGCCTGGAGAACAGGGAACACTGAAGCTTTCTTT
V: TRBV5-1; D: TRBD1; J: TRBJ2-7; size: .; CDR3: CASSLRHTGTGAYEQYF; DNA: TGCGCCAGCAGTCTGCGCCATACCGGGACAGGGGCCTACGAGCAGTACTTC
V: TRBV15; D: TRBD1; J: TRBJ2-1; size: .; CDR3: CATADRVNYNEQFF; DNA: TGTGCCACCGCTGACAGGGTCAACTACAATGAGCAGTTCTTC
V: TRBV12-3/TRBV12-4; D: .; J: TRBJ2-2; size: few; CDR3: CASSFYEAPGELFF; DNA: TGTGCCAGCAGTTTCTATGAAGCTCCCGGGGAGCTGTTTTTT
V: TRBV7-9; D: .; J: TRBJ2-7; size: .; CDR3: CASSLLGYEQYF; DNA: TGTGCCAGCAGCTTATTGGGGTACGAGCAGTACTTC
V: TRBV6-1; D: .; J: TRBJ1-5; size: .; CDR3: CASSVRQASNQPQHF; DNA: TGTGCCAGCTCGGTTCGACAGGCTAGCAATCAGCCCCAGCATTTT
V: TRBV19; D: TRBD1; J: TRBJ2-5; size: few; CDR3: CASSTGARRETQYF; DNA: TGTGCCAGTTCCACAGGGGCCCGCAGAGAGACCCAGTACTTC
V: TRBV5-6; D: .; J: TRBJ2-2; size: few; CDR3: CASSSSLQRDTGELFF; DNA: TGTGCCAGCAGCTCTTCCCTTCAACGGGACACCGGGGAGCTGTTTTTT
V: TRBV4-3; D: .; J: TRBJ2-3; size: .; CDR3: CASSQGRSDTQYF; DNA: TGCGCCAGCAGCCAAGGCAGATCTGATACGCAGTATTTT
V: TRBV4-3; D: .; J: TRBJ1-2; size: few; CDR3: CASSQDDSNYGYTF; DNA: TGCGCCAGCAGCCAAGATGACAGTAACTATGGCTACACCTTC